Sequencing of this T cell receptor (beta chain) was carried out in a study of molecular identifiers for immune sequencing clone quantification (dated by TCRdb to the late 2010s). Regarding the research as a whole: In a replicate experiment, RNA from roughly 18,000 or 92,000 naive CD8 T cells was split into five aliquots, four of which were sequenced. This methods study used CD8 T cells to benchmark TCR RNA copy counting and molecular-identifier clustering-based TCR repertoire sequencing (MIDCIRS). Broad study findings and their caveats: Without barcode sub-clustering, chimeric consensus sequences inflated TCR diversity; chimeras reached as high as 47%. Modeling estimated 3 to 3.5 recovered TCR RNA copies per cell, compared with about ten by digital PCR, which implies about 30% capture efficiency. Spiked-in Jurkat TCR RNA (approximately 9 copies' worth), which is not part of the donor repertoire, was contained in the naive libraries. The sizes of highly expanded clones could end up underestimated when identical TCR molecules share a barcode. Spiked-in Jurkat TCR RNA equivalent to a single cell was reported to be detectable even among 850,000 to 1,000,000 naive CD8 T cells. Clones above 20 RNA copies held over 97% of molecules in CMV-specific effector cells but under 1% in naive cells.

Libraries of naive CD8 T cells were generated from roughly 20,000 to 1,000,000 sorted cells, with 10%, 30% or 50% of the purified RNA used. Naive CD8 T cells, defined as CD8+CD4-CCR7+CD45RA+, were FACS-sorted into RLT Plus buffer on a BD FACSAria II. Under 11 TCR copies' worth of Jurkat RNA were spiked into roughly 19,000-1,000,000 naive CD8 T cell samples to test detection sensitivity. Enrichment of CD8 T cells was done with RosetteSep CD8+ T Cell Enrichment Cocktail plus Ficoll-Paque, and ACK red cell lysis came afterward. The library came from PCR. For sequencing, an Illumina HiSeq 4000 was employed. Bulk TCR libraries were generated as previously described, with the TCR primers listed in Table S5 used. The Qiagen AllPrep DNA/RNA kit was used to purify total RNA. Before analysis, reads from multiple sequencing runs of one library were combined. Under the source paper's analysis protocol: Reads were retained only if their TCR constant sequence matched exactly, and those retained reads were trimmed to 150 nt and grouped according to their 12-nt molecular barcodes. Reads within each barcode group were sub-clustered using a 15% Levenshtein threshold, and quality-weighted consensus sequences were constructed for each RNA molecule. Non-functional sequences were removed, as were lower-count sequences one edit away from another. Based on fitting two negative binomial distributions, any barcode sub-cluster with under 20% of the maximum read count was discarded. TCRdb itself trimmed the public reads at Q25 with fastp, ran MiXCR and retained productive beta chains. Duplicate CDR3 protein sequences are folded into a single record with the most common DNA and genes. The V and J calls come from TCRdb's annotation, not from the publication. The sample records 350,000 or so distinct CDR3 sequences, about 20% of which are singletons. Roughly 0.8% of the sample rests with the top ten.

Turning to this clonotype: Its target antigen remains unknown. One base away lies a much larger clone, so this may be a sequencing read error.

According to the germline V gene, CDR1 reads SGHRS and CDR2 reads YFSETQ. Counted from cysteine to phenylalanine, this CDR3 has 14 amino acids. This entry keeps only the CDR3 DNA: 42 bases, framed from base 1. V is cut by 3 bases and J by 7 bases, and the space between the germline ends is 16 bases. The sequence came from a human donor in good health. Some libraries in this study had Jurkat cell RNA spiked in. The sequenced sample consisted of naive CD8+ T cells from blood, with Jurkat cell RNA spiked in. The meaning of the sample's cell subset or site label: FACS-sorted CD8+CD4-CCR7+CD45RA+ naive T cells. The chain is assembled from TRBV5-1 and TRBJ2-5; TRBD2 is perhaps the D gene, given 5 matching bases. The DNA is as follows: TGCGCCAGCAGCTCGGACGGAGGTGTGGGGACCCAGTACTTC. Translated, this is CASSSDGGVGTQYF. Where the CDR3 stops, the reference TRBV5-1 and TRBJ2-5 genes take over; the full variable domain is KAGVTQTPRYLIKTRGQQVTLSCSPISGHRSVSWYQQTPGQGLQFLFEYFSETQRNKGNFPGRFSGRQFSNSRSEMNVSTLELGDSALYLCASSSDGGVGTQYFGPGTRLLVL.